This is a list of T cell receptor beta chains from one sample in a study of regulatory T cells in long-lasting Graves disease. Via MiXCR, TCRdb re-called the multiplex PCR reads, giving one row per CDR3 protein. This table has approximately 440,000 distinct CDR3 sequences, roughly a quarter appearing once. The material was peripheral blood mononuclear cells (PBMCs), obtained when the disease was refractory, from a patient treated with antithyroid drugs. These receptor sequences come from a female donor with Graves disease. Each CDR3 is given without its conserved first and last residue. Only some rows state a clone size, as once, few, many or a class for expanded clones.

v_gene	j_gene	abundance	CDR3aa
TRBV5-1	TRBJ2-7	-	ASSVERSSYEQY
TRBV6-2/TRBV6-3	TRBJ2-1	-	ASRRTINTGSGNEQF
TRBV11-3	TRBJ2-1	many	ASSLGILAGINEQF
TRBV19	TRBJ1-5	-	ASSLGTFSNQPQH
TRBV2	TRBJ1-4	many	ASRDGPSEKLF
TRBV20-1	TRBJ1-5	few	SAHVGVGQPQH
TRBV18	TRBJ1-1	-	ASSQRTRGQNTEAF
TRBV7-3	TRBJ2-5	few	ASSPGTSGMGETQY
TRBV12-3/TRBV12-4	TRBJ1-2	few	ASSPDPLPYGYT
TRBV6-5	TRBJ2-5	few	ASSYSTGVRGETQY
TRBV11-2	TRBJ2-7	few	ASSFGAGGASYEQY
TRBV2	TRBJ1-4	many	ASSEARQSEKLF
TRBV29-1	TRBJ2-7	few	SATAGDLKFYEQY
TRBV20-1	TRBJ1-2	many	SAPGGREGGGYT
TRBV19	TRBJ1-5	-	ASTLYSNQPQH
TRBV7-8	TRBJ2-2	-	ASSFTGTGTGELF
TRBV7-2	TRBJ2-5	many	ASSQGLEQETQY
TRBV28	TRBJ1-6	many	ASSPSFGVAYNSPLH
TRBV30	TRBJ2-7	-	AWGGSSG
TRBV7-3	TRBJ2-1	-	ASSSRVDRAYNEQF
TRBV18	TRBJ1-5	-	ASSRLPSRNQPQH
TRBV12-3/TRBV12-4	TRBJ2-2	few	ASRNREIGELF
TRBV20-1	TRBJ1-1	once	SARDLLFTEAF
TRBV2	TRBJ2-2	many	ASSEPNTGELF
TRBV12-3/TRBV12-4	TRBJ1-6	many	ASSFDRGASPLH
TRBV2	TRBJ2-5	-	ASSPRGTGRRETQY
TRBV12-3/TRBV12-4	TRBJ1-2	many	ASSLALNVNYGYT
TRBV6-2/TRBV6-3	TRBJ2-3	-	ASLDNSGTDTQY
TRBV29-1	TRBJ1-1	-	SVEEGIAEAF
TRBV20-1	TRBJ1-1	many	SAYRDSNTEAF
TRBV30	TRBJ2-7	-	AWGLAMSSYEQY
TRBV7-2	TRBJ1-5	-	ASSPDRFSNQPQH